This entry lists 20 T cell receptor beta chains sequenced from one sample in a study of CD4 T cells in relation to SARS-CoV-2 and coronaviruses. Profiling relied on immunoSEQ multiplex PCR, and the TCRdb table lists in-frame clones only, not all of them. The sample contains some 37,000 clones, about three quarters of which appear only once. Their antigens are not known. Sequencing used memory CD4+ T cells from PBMCs, cultured in vitro. Every receptor here comes from an adult with COVID-19.

CDR3 coding DNA: TGTGCCAGCAGAAAAAGGCGGCGGGAGGGCCCAGATACGCAGTATTTT. Amino acids: CASRKRRREGPDTQYF. V usage is TRBV7-9 and J usage is TRBJ2-3; TRBD2 matches 9 bases. This CDR3 is built from 16 residues. J gave up 4 bases and V 6 bases, and 11 bases lay outside the gene matches. Germline V gene data show CDR1 as SEHNR and CDR2 as FQNEAQ (reference sequence).

This clone was detected a few times. The chain carries TRBV4-2 and TRBJ1-5, with D possibly matching TRBD1 (6 bases). V was cut by 0 bases and J by 7 bases, with 7 bases left in between. The CDR3 is 13 residues long. Germline assignment: CDR1 LGHNA and CDR2 YNFKEQ. CDR3 sequence: CASSQERGQPQHF. The CDR3 DNA reads as TGTGCCAGCAGCCAAGAGAGGGGGCAGCCCCAGCATTTT.

The chain links TRBV28 to TRBJ2-7, with no clear D. CDR3 size: 16 residues. The germline V gene encodes CDR1 MDHEN and CDR2 SYDVKM. V lost 5 bases and J lost 4, with 21 bases in between. CDR3 protein: CASSPPGVPLGYEQYF. CDR3 sequence (DNA): TGTGCCAGCAGTCCCCCTGGAGTGCCGCTGGGGTACGAGCAGTACTTC.

This clone showed up just a few times. The rearrangement joins TRBV2 to TRBJ2-7, with TRBD1 matching over 8 bases. The CDR3 extends over 14 amino acids. J was trimmed by 5 bases and V by 6 bases; bases with no gene match: 9. Germline loops: CDR1 SNHLY, CDR2 FYNNEI. For the CDR3, the DNA is TGTGCCAGCAGAGCCGATCGACAGGGGAACGAGCAGTACTTC. Protein: CASRADRQGNEQYF.

The V call is TRBV7-9, the J call TRBJ1-1, with 8 bases lining up with TRBD1. This CDR3 spans 19 amino acids. The germline V gene has CDR1 SEHNR and CDR2 FQNEAQ (reference sequence). V lost 2 bases and J lost 6; bases outside the gene matches: 20. CDR3 DNA sequence: TGTGCCAGCAGCTTATACAGGGGGGGGTTCGAGCCCATTGGGGCTGAAGCTTTCTTT. Protein: CASSLYRGGFEPIGAEAFF.

The rearrangement links TRBV2 to TRBJ2-1, with 8 nucleotides matching TRBD1. The CDR3 contains 14 residues. The germline gives CDR1 SNHLY, CDR2 FYNNEI. After removal of 3 bases from V and 3 bases from J, the junction contained 1 base not matched to a gene. The CDR3 loop is CASSDDRGYNEQFF. In nucleotides, the CDR3 is TGTGCCAGCAGTGATGACAGGGGCTACAATGAGCAGTTCTTC.

The CDR3 DNA reads as TGTGCCAGCAGTTCCCGGAACACCGGGGAGCTGTTTTTT. Residues: CASSSRNTGELFF. J is TRBJ2-2 and V is TRBV6-2 or TRBV6-3; D is unresolved. The CDR3 runs to 13 residues. In germline, CDR1 is MNHEY, CDR2 SVGEGT. The V gene lost 4 bases and the J gene lost 1 base, with 4 bases spanning the gap.

This sequence joins TRBV5-1 and TRBJ2-1; D not certain. The CDR3 sequence is 15 residues long. Germline V gives CDR1 SGHRS, CDR2 YFSETQ. Trimming took 5 bases from V and 4 from J, leaving 16 bases between them. CDR3 in DNA: TGCGCCAGCAGAGAGAGGACGCCAGGATACAATGAGCAGTTCTTC. Protein sequence: CASRERTPGYNEQFF.

This clone has a handful of counts. V is TRBV7-2 and J is TRBJ1-2; D remains ambiguous. Deletions cut 1 base from V and 3 bases from J, with 6 bases between. Looked up from germline, CDR1 is SGHTA and CDR2 is FQGNSA. This CDR3 contains 13 residues. The CDR3 coding sequence is TGTGCCAGCAGCTTAGAGTCGGACTATGGCTACACCTTC. It yields the protein CASSLESDYGYTF.

The chain recombines TRBV7-9 with TRBJ2-1; D unclear. The CDR3 length is 14 residues. Germline CDR1 is SEHNR and CDR2 is FQNEAQ (reference sequence). Trimming cost V 4 bases and J 0 bases, with 7 bases left between them. CDR3 loop: CASSSDASYNEQFF. The CDR3 region has the DNA TGTGCCAGCAGCTCGGACGCCTCCTACAATGAGCAGTTCTTC.

The rearrangement uses TRBV28 and TRBJ2-7; D remains ambiguous. This CDR3 contains 12 residues. The germline CDR1 and CDR2 sequences are MDHEN and SYDVKM. Trimming took 7 bases from V and 3 from J, leaving 10 bases between them. CDR3 in amino acids: CASNSLNYEQYF. CDR3 sequence (DNA): TGTGCCAGCAACTCCTTAAACTACGAGCAGTACTTC.

This CDR3 is CASRPGQSQETQYF. In DNA, the CDR3 is TGTGCCAGCAGACCCGGACAGTCCCAAGAGACCCAGTACTTC. V and J are TRBV2 and TRBJ2-5; D is perhaps TRBD1 (6 bases). In germline, CDR1 is SNHLY, CDR2 FYNNEI. The V end was cut by 6 bases, the J end by 1 base, with 12 bases between. This CDR3 is 14 amino acids long.

The V call is TRBV19, the J call TRBJ2-5; TRBD1 agrees at 12 bases. Trimming cost V 5 bases and J 5 bases; bases outside gene matches: 9. The CDR3 runs 16 residues. The germline gives CDR1 LNHDA, CDR2 SQIVND (reference sequence). CDR3: CASSPSRDRGRETQYF. Here the CDR3 DNA reads TGTGCCAGTAGTCCCTCCCGGGACAGGGGGCGGGAGACCCAGTACTTC.

The V gene is TRBV6-6, the J gene TRBJ1-3, with D possibly matching TRBD1 (6 bases). Germline CDR1 MNHNY, CDR2 SVGAGI (reference sequence). The CDR3 is 15 residues long. Deletions cut 2 bases from V and 0 bases from J, with 8 bases between. CDR3 in DNA: TGTGCCAGCAGTTACCGGGGGGCCTCTGGAAACACCATATATTTT. This codes for CASSYRGASGNTIYF.

The genes are TRBV2 and TRBJ1-1; D gene uncertain. Trimming cost V 6 bases and J 0 bases, with 14 bases left between them. The germline CDR1 and CDR2 sequences are SNHLY and FYNNEI. The CDR3 consists of 15 residues. CDR3 loop: CASRPILSMNTEAFF. The CDR3 DNA is TGTGCCAGCAGACCGATACTCTCGATGAACACTGAAGCTTTCTTT.

CDR3 nucleotides: TGTGCCAGCAGTTTATACAATGAGCAGTTCTTC. Amino acid sequence: CASSLYNEQFF. The chain uses TRBV6-2 or TRBV6-3 and TRBJ2-1; D is unclear. The CDR3 is 11 residues long. The germline V gene encodes CDR1 MNHEY and CDR2 SVGEGT. V lost 4 bases and J 4 bases, leaving 2 bases between the germline ends.

The gene calls are TRBV7-9 and TRBJ2-1; D unresolved. V was pared by 1 base and J by 10 bases, with 8 bases between. The CDR3 contains 12 residues. Germline-derived CDR1 and CDR2 are SEHNR and FQNEAQ (reference sequence). CDR3 bases: TGTGCCAGCAGCTTAGTATACGAAGAGCAGTTCTTC. Its protein product is CASSLVYEEQFF.

In this sample, this clone turned up a few times. The rearrangement joins TRBV4-1 to TRBJ1-1; 7 nucleotides agree with TRBD1. CDR1 and CDR2 from the germline V gene are MGHRA and YSYEKL. The CDR3 is 18 amino acids. Unmatched junction bases numbered 14, after V lost 4 bases and J lost 0 bases. CDR3 protein: CASSPPRRQGYMNTEAFF. The DNA of the CDR3 is TGCGCCAGCAGCCCTCCTAGAAGACAGGGCTACATGAACACTGAAGCTTTCTTT.

The gene calls are TRBV19 and TRBJ2-1, with 7 bases identical to TRBD1. The germline CDR1 and CDR2 sequences are LNHDA and SQIVND (reference sequence). The CDR3 length is 16 residues. The V and J ends lost 4 bases and 3 bases, in that order; junction bases with no gene match: 9. For the CDR3, the DNA is TGTGCCAGTAGTAAAAGAGACGGGACAGTCTACAATGAGCAGTTCTTC. Its translation is CASSKRDGTVYNEQFF.

The V call is TRBV5-5, the J call TRBJ2-7, with 7 positions matching TRBD1. J was trimmed by 5 bases and V by 4 bases; bases with no gene match: 6. This CDR3 has 13 amino acids. Germline-derived CDR1 and CDR2 are SGHKS and YYEKEE (reference sequence). The CDR3: CASSPNRGHEQYF. The CDR3 nucleotides are TGTGCCAGCAGCCCAAACAGGGGCCACGAGCAGTACTTC.